This T cell receptor beta chain comes out of a study of cytomegalovirus exposure and HLA in healthy donors. The PCR employed 60 Vbeta primers together with 13 Jbeta primers. The protocol was immunoSEQ multiplex PCR, while the TCRdb copy is restricted to in-frame clones and leaves out a portion. The table has around 99,000 clones, roughly 76% seen once; the top ten hold approximately 2.4%. Germline values: CDR1 SGHRS, CDR2 YFSETQ. With V trimmed by 2 bases and J by 0 bases, 8 bases remained unmatched. CDR3 length equals 16 residues. The sample comprised PBMCs. The sequence came from a man aged 18 to 29 in good health and CMV-seronegative. The chain uses TRBV5-1 and TRBJ2-7; 7 bases line up with TRBD1. The DNA for the CDR3 is TGCGCCAGCAGCTTTGGGACAGCTGGGACCTCCTACGAGCAGTACTTC. Protein: CASSFGTAGTSYEQYF.